Listed below are T cell receptor beta chains from one sample, sequenced in a study of OX40 agonist ivuxolimab in advanced cancers. Using immunoSEQ multiplex PCR, the repertoire was profiled, and TCRdb retains in-frame clones only, with some absent. The table lists about 22,000 clones, 65% to 90% of them singletons. The input for sequencing was CD4+ or CD8+ T cells sorted from blood, taken in a trial of the OX40 agonist ivuxolimab. Receptors originate from an adult with an advanced solid tumor such as melanoma, head and neck, liver or kidney cancer. Both conserved end residues are trimmed from each CDR3. The D gene is left open where the match is weak.

v_call: TRBV7-9
d_call: .
j_call: TRBJ1-4
cdr3_aa: ASSLTENEKLF

v_call: TRBV9
d_call: .
j_call: TRBJ2-1
cdr3_aa: ASSEEDEQF

v_call: TRBV7-2
d_call: TRBD1
j_call: TRBJ1-2
cdr3_aa: ASSLVPGTGAYGYT

v_call: TRBV6-5
d_call: .
j_call: TRBJ1-3
cdr3_aa: ASRGAGNTIY

v_call: TRBV6-6
d_call: TRBD1
j_call: TRBJ2-7
cdr3_aa: ASSYSGTGRD

v_call: TRBV27
d_call: .
j_call: TRBJ2-1
cdr3_aa: ASSLGNLSEQF

v_call: TRBV19
d_call: .
j_call: TRBJ1-1
cdr3_aa: ASTGFMNTEAF

v_call: TRBV7-8
d_call: TRBD2
j_call: TRBJ2-1
cdr3_aa: ASSLLAGGRNEQF

v_call: TRBV5-6
d_call: .
j_call: TRBJ2-7
cdr3_aa: ASSFSYEQY

v_call: TRBV7-6
d_call: .
j_call: TRBJ1-5
cdr3_aa: ASSLGGGNQPQH

v_call: TRBV29-1
d_call: .
j_call: TRBJ2-5
cdr3_aa: SVPRADGTQY

v_call: TRBV4-1
d_call: .
j_call: TRBJ1-1
cdr3_aa: ASSQDWRATEAF

v_call: TRBV4-3
d_call: TRBD2
j_call: TRBJ2-7
cdr3_aa: ASSQGSGNSYEQY

v_call: TRBV27
d_call: .
j_call: TRBJ2-2
cdr3_aa: ASSLSDRSLNKGGELF

v_call: TRBV19
d_call: .
j_call: TRBJ2-2
cdr3_aa: ASSLGTAGVGELF

v_call: TRBV18
d_call: .
j_call: TRBJ2-7
cdr3_aa: ASQNGAGYEQY

v_call: TRBV4-3
d_call: .
j_call: TRBJ2-5
cdr3_aa: ASSQDRSLGVRETQY